The entry that follows covers one T cell receptor beta chain sequence. Its antigen remains unknown. TCRdb's copy holds only in-frame clones and misses some; the assay was immunoSEQ multiplex PCR. This sample has some 500,000 clones, with roughly 95% found just once. This entry belongs to a study of shared clonotypes between healthy human individuals. Notes on the study in general: Clonotypes shared by all four donors outscored non-shared clonotypes in generation probability.

V gave up 6 bases and J gave up 6 bases; unmatched junction bases: 9. This CDR3 is built from 15 residues. CDR1 is KGHSH and CDR2 is LQKENI in the germline V gene. The chain is built from TRBV18 and TRBJ2-1; 9 nucleotides match TRBD1. The sequenced sample was naive CD4+ T cells sorted from blood. Regarding subset: CD45RA+ positively selected. The receptor was isolated from a woman in her twenties or thirties in good health. The CDR3 loop is CASSTGTGTSNEQFF. The CDR3 DNA reads as TGTGCCAGCTCTACCGGGACAGGGACGAGCAATGAGCAGTTCTTC.